The entry below describes one TCR beta chain. This clonotype occurred a few times. Its antigen target is currently unknown. One base away there is no much larger clone; base qualities are not given. Donors were about 36 systemically healthy Caucasian individuals from Russia aged roughly 6 to 90 years. Around 10 milliliters of peripheral blood were collected from each donor into EDTA-treated Vacutainer tubes. Ficoll-Paque density-gradient centrifugation was used to isolate PBMCs, with at least 6.5 million obtained per sample. Total RNA was extracted from PBMCs with Trizol reagent, with at least 5 micrograms obtained per sample. For every donor, an aliquot of PBMCs went through flow cytometry to measure the percentages of naive CD45RAhigh/CD27high T cells. The source of the sample is a study of blood T cells in healthy people across ages (dated by TCRdb to between 2015 and 2016). About the study as a whole: In model experiments, template switching captured roughly one uniquely barcoded TCR beta cDNA molecule for every two T cells. To avoid experimental bias, donors of different ages were randomly spread across the sequencing lanes. For two donors (one aged 18 to 29 and one aged 80 or older), the study analyzed two additional independent replicas of 1 million unique cDNA reads from the same blood draw. The study measured age-related changes in TCR beta repertoire diversity using deep sequencing normalized with unique cDNA molecular identifiers. Four age groups were formed from the donors: young (average about 17 years), middle-aged (approximately 40), aged (about 62) and long-lived (about 80).

V loses 10 bases of germline sequence and J loses 6 bases, and the interval between the two ends is 18 bases. Via the germline V gene, CDR1 is SGHRS and CDR2 YFSETQ. The cysteine opens and the phenylalanine closes a CDR3 of 13 amino acids. Only CDR3 DNA is held: 39 bases, read in frame from base 1. The study at large found these results: Observed TCR beta diversity per million T cells fell roughly linearly with age, and a significant reduction was already apparent by age roughly 41. Estimates of total diversity from one million sequenced T cells were regarded as lower bounds and underestimates. A strong correlation was found between observed TCR beta diversity and the percentage of naive T cells measured by flow cytometry. The CMV infection status of donors was not known, potentially confounding age-related changes in expanded clonotypes. Compared with the aged group, the long-lived group had more naive CD4+ T cells, fewer expanded clones and increased TCR diversity, a pattern suggesting age selection. Since profiling was done on bulk unsorted PBMCs, naive and antigen-experienced compartments could not be conclusively compared.

Libraries were constructed by 5' RACE. The instrument given in TCRdb is Illumina HiSeq 2500. A second PCR of 7 to 11 cycles was run with a J-beta primer mix and a sample-barcoded 5' primer. Each TCR beta cDNA molecule received a unique molecular identifier from a template-switch 5' adaptor carrying 12 random nucleotides. At least 2.5 million CDR3-containing paired-end reads were obtained from each sample. All of the RNA was converted into first-strand cDNA using the Mint cDNA synthesis kit, with a TRBC-specific oligonucleotide serving as the primer. All cDNA was treated with uracil-DNA glycosylase and then went through a first 18-cycle PCR with the universal primers M1SS and BC2_uni_R. The original methods were these. Each sample was normalized by randomly selecting 1 million high-quality reads, each carrying a distinct molecular identifier. Instead of being binned into consensus sequences, reads that shared molecular identifiers were thrown out. CDR3 identification, clonotype clustering and error correction used MiTCR with a Q25 quality threshold and the strictest error-elimination algorithm. Lower-bound total TCR beta diversity was estimated with a nonparametric unseen species model using Euler transformation. Using fastp trimming at Q25 and MiXCR clonotype assembly, TCRdb reanalyzed the public sequencing data and kept in-frame beta chains. Rows with one shared CDR3 protein collapse into an entry with the most common genes and DNA. The V and J calls come from TCRdb's annotation, not from the publication. The sample includes around 900,000 distinct CDR3 sequences, with just over 50% observed a single time. Roughly a fifth of the sample is in the top ten clones.

The chain employs TRBV5-1 and TRBJ2-3; the D assignment is uncertain and may be TRBD1 or TRBD2, with 5 bases supporting each. Sequences were obtained from blood. The source is a woman aged 55 to 70 in good health. The sequence in DNA is TGCGCCTACGGTTCGGGGCCGGGGGATACGCAGTATTTT. This sequence encodes CAYGSGPGDTQYF. The variable domain in full, with residues beyond the CDR3 obtained from the reference TRBV5-1 and TRBJ2-3 genes, is KAGVTQTPRYLIKTRGQQVTLSCSPISGHRSVSWYQQTPGQGLQFLFEYFSETQRNKGNFPGRFSGRQFSNSRSEMNVSTLELGDSALYLCAYGSGPGDTQYFGPGTRLTVL.